This T cell receptor (beta chain) stems from a study of cytomegalovirus exposure and HLA in healthy donors. Study context: Of roughly 400 genotyped donors, around 80% grouped in the Caucasian-associated ancestry cluster.

The germline V gene has CDR1 SGHRS and CDR2 YFSETQ. V shed 0 bases and J 4 bases; nucleotides not matched to a gene: 10. CDR3 size: 17 residues. Findings and caveats of the study: Researchers reported in a later analysis that a missense DCLRE1C variant was tied to TCR beta V- and J-gene trimming.

With respect to this clone: Its antigen is undetermined.

Primers: 60 Vbeta forward and 13 Jbeta reverse. Using immunoSEQ multiplex PCR, the repertoire was profiled, and TCRdb retains in-frame clones only, with some absent. The sample shows roughly 140,000 clones, around 79% of them seen only once. This clonotype originated in a man aged 30-40 years in good health and CMV-seropositive. The chain has TRBV5-1 and TRBJ2-5, with TRBD1 matching over 9 bases. The sequencing sample was made of PBMCs. The CDR3 DNA sequence: TGCGCCAGCAGCTTGGCCTCGGGCTTGGACAGGGGAGAGACCCAGTACTTC. Translation gives CASSLASGLDRGETQYF.